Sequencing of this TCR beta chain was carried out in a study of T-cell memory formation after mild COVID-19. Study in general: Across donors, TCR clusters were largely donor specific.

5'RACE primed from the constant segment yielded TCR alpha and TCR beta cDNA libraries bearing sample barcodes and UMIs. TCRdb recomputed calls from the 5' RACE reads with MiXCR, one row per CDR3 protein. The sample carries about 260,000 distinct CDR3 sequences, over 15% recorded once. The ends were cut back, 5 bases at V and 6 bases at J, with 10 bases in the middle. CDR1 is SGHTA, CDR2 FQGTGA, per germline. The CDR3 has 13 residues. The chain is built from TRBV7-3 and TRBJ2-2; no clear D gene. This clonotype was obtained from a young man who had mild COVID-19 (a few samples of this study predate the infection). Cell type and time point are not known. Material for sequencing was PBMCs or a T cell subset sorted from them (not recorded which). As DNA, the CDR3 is TGTGCCAGCAGCCTAAGATGGGCCGGGGAGCTGTTTTTT. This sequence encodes CASSLRWAGELFF.